This TCR beta chain was profiled in a study of OX40 agonist ivuxolimab in advanced cancers. Trimming pared 0 bases from V and 6 bases from J, leaving 7 bases between. CDR1 and CDR2 from the germline V gene are SGDLS and YYNGEE. CDR3 length: 13 residues. TCRdb's table, derived via immunoSEQ multiplex PCR, lists solely in-frame clones and lacks some. The repertoire holds roughly 100,000 clones, with around 85% as singletons. Sequences were derived from CD4+ or CD8+ T cells sorted from blood, sampled in a trial of the OX40 agonist ivuxolimab. The sequence came from an adult with an advanced solid tumor such as melanoma, head and neck, liver or kidney cancer. The chain combines TRBV9 with TRBJ1-5; D remains unclear. The CDR3 bases are TGTGCCAGCAGCGTAGATCCAGGTCAGCCCCAGCATTTT. Protein product: CASSVDPGQPQHF.